This is a list of T cell receptor beta chains from one sample in a study of cytomegalovirus exposure and HLA in healthy donors. TCRdb keeps only in-frame clones here, not all; method: immunoSEQ multiplex PCR. The table has over 150,000 clones, 70% to 75% seen once. The sample was PBMCs. All receptors come from a male donor in good health and CMV-seronegative. Each CDR3 is given with its conserved first and last residue. The D gene is left open where the match is weak. The listing skips clone size in some rows; elsewhere it reads once, few, many or a size class.

D: -; size: -; J: TRBJ1-4; length: 15; V: TRBV30; CDR3: CAWATRGAGNEKLFF; DNA: TGTGCCTGGGCGACCCGGGGGGCGGGTAATGAAAAACTGTTTTTT
D: -; size: once; J: TRBJ2-7; length: 15; V: TRBV6-5; CDR3: CASSYDGLDGYEQYF; DNA: TGTGCCAGCAGTTACGATGGACTGGACGGCTACGAGCAGTACTTC
D: TRBD1; size: once; J: TRBJ2-3; length: 17; V: TRBV11-3; CDR3: CASSFRDRAFSTDTQYF; DNA: TGTGCCAGCAGCTTTCGTGACAGGGCTTTTAGCACAGATACGCAGTATTTT
D: TRBD1; size: -; J: TRBJ2-7; length: 14; V: TRBV29-1; CDR3: CSVSGTGLAHRQYF; DNA: TGCAGCGTGTCCGGGACAGGTTTGGCCCACCGGCAGTACTTC
D: TRBD1; size: -; J: TRBJ2-1; length: 12; V: TRBV30; CDR3: CAWADRGDEQFF; DNA: TGTGCCTGGGCGGACAGGGGCGATGAGCAGTTCTTC
D: TRBD1; size: -; J: TRBJ2-1; length: 17; V: TRBV28; CDR3: CATISGQTPRTYNEQFF; DNA: TGTGCCACCATTTCGGGACAGACGCCGCGAACCTACAATGAGCAGTTCTTC
D: -; size: -; J: TRBJ2-1; length: 17; V: TRBV28; CDR3: CASSLLARGASYNEQFF; DNA: TGTGCCAGCAGTTTATTAGCCAGGGGGGCCTCCTACAATGAGCAGTTCTTC
D: TRBD1; size: -; J: TRBJ1-5; length: 15; V: TRBV28; CDR3: CASIPGTDSNQPQHF; DNA: TGTGCCAGCATTCCTGGGACAGATAGCAATCAGCCCCAGCATTTT
D: -; size: -; J: TRBJ2-3; length: 15; V: TRBV9; CDR3: CASSVWGQRTDTQYF; DNA: TGTGCCAGCAGCGTTTGGGGACAACGCACAGATACGCAGTATTTT
D: -; size: -; J: TRBJ2-7; length: 10; V: TRBV28; CDR3: CASSLQEQYF; DNA: TGTGCCAGCAGTTTACAAGAGCAGTACTTC
D: -; size: few; J: TRBJ1-1; length: 14; V: TRBV18; CDR3: CASSPASQNTEAFF; DNA: TGTGCCAGCTCACCAGCAAGCCAGAACACTGAAGCTTTCTTT
D: TRBD1; size: -; J: TRBJ2-3; length: 14; V: TRBV6-5; CDR3: CASSYGTVSDTQYF; DNA: TGTGCCAGCAGTTATGGGACAGTGTCAGATACGCAGTATTTT
D: -; size: -; J: TRBJ2-7; length: 12; V: TRBV6-4; CDR3: CASSVPSYEQYF; DNA: TGTGCCAGCAGTGTCCCTTCCTACGAGCAGTACTTC
D: -; size: -; J: TRBJ1-1; length: 14; V: TRBV6-6; CDR3: CASSGALGYTEAFF; DNA: TGTGCCAGCAGTGGGGCCCTCGGTTACACTGAAGCTTTCTTT
D: TRBD1; size: -; J: TRBJ2-7; length: 14; V: TRBV4-1; CDR3: CASSQSQGAYEQYF; DNA: TGCGCCAGCAGCCAGAGCCAGGGGGCCTACGAGCAGTACTTC
D: TRBD1; size: -; J: TRBJ1-5; length: 12; V: TRBV30; CDR3: CAWGQGGQAQHF; DNA: TGTGCCTGGGGACAGGGTGGACAGGCCCAGCATTTT
D: -; size: once; J: TRBJ2-2; length: 15; V: TRBV6-5; CDR3: CASSYFGRSTGELFF; DNA: TGTGCCAGCAGTTACTTCGGGAGAAGTACCGGGGAGCTGTTTTTT
D: TRBD1; size: -; J: TRBJ1-2; length: 17; V: TRBV28; CDR3: CASSLFPQGADNYGYTF; DNA: TGTGCCAGCAGTTTATTCCCACAGGGGGCCGATAACTATGGCTACACCTTC
D: -; size: -; J: TRBJ2-3; length: 13; V: TRBV11-2; CDR3: CASSLAGGDTQYF; DNA: TGTGCCAGCAGCTTAGCCGGGGGAGATACGCAGTATTTT
D: TRBD1; size: few; J: TRBJ1-5; length: 17; V: TRBV19; CDR3: CASSMVPGQAGNQPQHF; DNA: TGTGCCAGTAGTATGGTCCCCGGACAGGCGGGCAATCAGCCCCAGCATTTT
D: TRBD1; size: -; J: TRBJ1-5; length: 16; V: TRBV19; CDR3: CASSIRTGTSNQPQHF; DNA: TGTGCCAGTAGTATACGGACAGGTACTAGCAATCAGCCCCAGCATTTT
D: -; size: -; J: TRBJ1-6; length: 16; V: TRBV6-6; CDR3: CASSPRVPENLSPLHF; DNA: TGTGCCAGCAGCCCCAGGGTACCAGAAAACCTTTCACCCCTCCACTTT
D: -; size: -; J: TRBJ1-1; length: 16; V: TRBV28; CDR3: CASSSPSAGKNAEAFF; DNA: TGTGCCAGCAGTTCCCCTAGTGCGGGTAAGAACGCTGAAGCTTTCTTT